This TCR beta chain is drawn from a study of T cell changes during pregnancy in multiple sclerosis. The CDR3 consists of 14 residues. The ends were cut back, 1 base at V and 1 base at J, with 7 bases in the middle. CDR1 and CDR2 (germline): SGHTA, FQGNSA. Clones were read by immunoSEQ multiplex PCR, and TCRdb kept only the in-frame ones, dropping some. The table lists over 30,000 clones, 90% to 95% of them singletons. As for this clone: The sample has other DNA sequences that encode this CDR3 too.

Sample: CD4+ T cells from peripheral blood mononuclear cells, taken after pregnancy. The sequence was collected from a female donor with multiple sclerosis, enrolled in a pregnancy study. V is TRBV7-2 and J is TRBJ1-1; D call uncertain. In DNA form, the CDR3 reads TGTGCCAGCAGCTTAGTGGCGGGGAACACTGAAGCTTTCTTT. This codes for CASSLVAGNTEAFF.